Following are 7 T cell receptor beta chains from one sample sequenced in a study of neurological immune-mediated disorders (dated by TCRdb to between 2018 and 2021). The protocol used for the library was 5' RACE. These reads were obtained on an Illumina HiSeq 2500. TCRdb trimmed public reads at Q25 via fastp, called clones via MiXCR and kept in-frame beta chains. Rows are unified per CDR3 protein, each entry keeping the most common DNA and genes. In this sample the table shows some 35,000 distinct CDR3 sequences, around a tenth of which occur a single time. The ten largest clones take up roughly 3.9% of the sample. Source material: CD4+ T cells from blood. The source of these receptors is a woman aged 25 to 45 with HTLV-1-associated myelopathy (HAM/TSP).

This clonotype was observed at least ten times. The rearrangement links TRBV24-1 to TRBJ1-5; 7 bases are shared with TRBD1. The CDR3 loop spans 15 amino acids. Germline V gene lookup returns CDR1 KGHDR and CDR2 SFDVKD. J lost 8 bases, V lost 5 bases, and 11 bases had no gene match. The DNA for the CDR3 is TGTGCCACCAGTGGTACAGGGGTGATGGGTAAGCCCCAGCATTTT. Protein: CATSGTGVMGKPQHF.

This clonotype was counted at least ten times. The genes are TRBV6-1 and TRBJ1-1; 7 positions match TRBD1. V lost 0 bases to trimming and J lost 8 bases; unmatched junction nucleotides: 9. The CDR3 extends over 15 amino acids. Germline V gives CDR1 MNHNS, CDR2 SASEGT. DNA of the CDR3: TGTGCCAGCAGTGAAGCTGGCAGGGGGGTACGGGAAGCTTTCTTT. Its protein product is CASSEAGRGVREAFF.

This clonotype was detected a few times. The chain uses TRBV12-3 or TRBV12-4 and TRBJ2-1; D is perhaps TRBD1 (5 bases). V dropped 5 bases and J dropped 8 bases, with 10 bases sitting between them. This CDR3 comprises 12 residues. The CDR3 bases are TGTGCCAGCAGTCGGCCAGGGTATGAGCAGTTCTTC. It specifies CASSRPGYEQFF.

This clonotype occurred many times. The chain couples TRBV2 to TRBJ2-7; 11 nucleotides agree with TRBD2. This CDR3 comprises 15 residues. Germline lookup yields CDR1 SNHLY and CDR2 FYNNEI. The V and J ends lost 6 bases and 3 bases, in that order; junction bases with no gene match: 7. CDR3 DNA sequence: TGTGCCAGCAGCCGTTTCACTAGCGGGGGCTACGAGCAGTACTTC. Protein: CASSRFTSGGYEQYF.

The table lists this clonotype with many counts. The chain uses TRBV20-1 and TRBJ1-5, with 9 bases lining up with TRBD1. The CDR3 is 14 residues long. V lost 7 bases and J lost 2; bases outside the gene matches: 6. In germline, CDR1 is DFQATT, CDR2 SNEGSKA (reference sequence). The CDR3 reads CSVPQGARNQPQHF. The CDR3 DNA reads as TGCAGTGTTCCACAGGGGGCGCGCAATCAGCCCCAGCATTTT.

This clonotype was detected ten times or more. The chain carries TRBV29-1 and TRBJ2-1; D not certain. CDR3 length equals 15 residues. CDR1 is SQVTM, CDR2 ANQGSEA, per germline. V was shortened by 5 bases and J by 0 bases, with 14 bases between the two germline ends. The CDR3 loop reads CSVPAVRPSYNEQFF. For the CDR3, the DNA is TGCAGCGTTCCCGCGGTCCGGCCCTCCTACAATGAGCAGTTCTTC.

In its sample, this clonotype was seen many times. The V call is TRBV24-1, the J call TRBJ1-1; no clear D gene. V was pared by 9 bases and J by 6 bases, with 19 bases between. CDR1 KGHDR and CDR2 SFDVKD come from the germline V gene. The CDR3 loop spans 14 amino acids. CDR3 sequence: CATSGYGSNAEAFF. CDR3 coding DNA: TGTGCCACCTCCGGGTATGGGAGTAACGCTGAAGCTTTCTTT.